Listed below are T cell receptor beta chains from one sample, sequenced in a study of cytomegalovirus exposure and HLA in healthy donors. Here immunoSEQ multiplex PCR was the method, and the copy in TCRdb shows in-frame clones only, minus some. This table has 200,000 to 300,000 clones, about 90% appearing once. The sequenced material came from PBMCs. The receptor set was obtained from a woman aged 25-40 years in good health and CMV-seronegative. CDR3s leave out the opening cysteine and the closing phenylalanine or tryptophan. Fields, in order: V gene, CDR3 protein.

>TRBV29-1
SVTFSHSSEKLF
>TRBV5-4
ASSLGGGSGANVLT
>TRBV19
ASSSGSSYEQY
>TRBV28
ATKTGGTDTQY
>TRBV7-9
ASSWGGQGNEQY
>TRBV5-4
ASTKAGGLWEQF
>TRBV11-2
ASSPPDRSSYEQY
>TRBV28
ASREPGQGVVDTQY
>TRBV7-7
ASSHSGRGETQY
>TRBV28
ASSLLGPGEAF
>TRBV19
ASSMRVRDSYGYT
>TRBV28
ASSLLISDYGYT
>TRBV4-3
ASSQAASQTDTQY
>TRBV5-1
ASSLGQGTYGYT
>TRBV6-5
ASSYSSGAGSYEQY